The 15 T cell receptor beta chains presented below share a single source sample, sequenced in a study of cytomegalovirus exposure and HLA in healthy donors. This PCR relied on a set of 60 Vbeta primers and 13 Jbeta primers. Clones were sequenced by immunoSEQ multiplex PCR, and TCRdb holds only the in-frame ones, with some missing. Of about 190,000 clones in the sample, roughly 77% were seen once. The sequencing input was PBMCs. These receptors were taken from a man aged 40-49 years in good health and CMV-seropositive.

The chain carries TRBV6-5 and TRBJ2-3; the match to TRBD2 covers 10 bases. J gave up 4 bases and V 5 bases, and 6 bases lay outside the gene matches. The CDR3 loop spans 15 amino acids. From germline, CDR1 is MNHEY and CDR2 SVGAGI. CDR3 DNA: TGTGCCAGCAGTCCGGGACTAGCGAGCGCAGATACGCAGTATTTT. Protein sequence: CASSPGLASADTQYF.

V usage is TRBV4-3 and J usage is TRBJ2-4; D not resolved. Germline-derived CDR1 and CDR2 are LGHNA and YSLEER. V gave up 1 base and J gave up 13 bases, with 14 bases separating them. The CDR3 totals 13 residues. This CDR3 is CASSQGQAQFQYF. The CDR3 DNA reads TGCGCCAGCAGCCAAGGCCAGGCCCAATTCCAGTACTTC.

This clone appeared a single time. The chain couples TRBV18 to TRBJ1-2, with D perhaps TRBD1 (6 bases). The V gene's germline CDR1 is KGHSH and CDR2 LQKENI. CDR3 size: 17 residues. Trimming removed 2 bases at V and 4 bases at J, with 20 bases between. Here the CDR3 DNA reads TGTGCCAGCTCACCAGGGGCCAGCAGGGGTATAGGCTATGGCTACACCTTC. Its protein is CASSPGASRGIGYGYTF.

The chain employs TRBV28 and TRBJ2-4; 8 positions agree with TRBD1. CDR3 length: 19 residues. J gave up 9 bases and V 2 bases, and 21 bases lay outside the gene matches. Germline V gives CDR1 MDHEN, CDR2 SYDVKM. CDR3 nucleotide sequence: TGTGCCAGCAGTTTAGGTAGCCTATCCCCAGACAGGGGAGTTGGCATTCAGTACTTC. Its protein product is CASSLGSLSPDRGVGIQYF.

This chain uses TRBV6-1 with TRBJ1-5, with no clear D. Germline V gene lookup returns CDR1 MNHNS and CDR2 SASEGT. This CDR3 is 12 amino acids long. V shed 6 bases and J shed 4 bases, with 7 bases lying between them. CDR3 amino acids: CASRSGNQPQHF. The CDR3 nucleotides are TGTGCCAGCAGATCGGGGAATCAGCCCCAGCATTTT.

This clone was seen a few times. This sequence joins TRBV6-1 and TRBJ2-2; D uncertain. Germline V CDR1 and CDR2: MNHNS, SASEGT. V was cut by 0 bases and J by 4 bases, with 6 bases left in between. CDR3 size: 14 residues. CDR3 sequence reads: CASSEARFTGELFF. The CDR3 DNA reads TGTGCCAGCAGTGAAGCGCGGTTCACCGGGGAGCTGTTTTTT.

In nucleotides, the CDR3 is TGTGCCAGCAGCCGGGTCCGGAACACCGGGGAGCTGTTTTTT. This sequence encodes CASSRVRNTGELFF. The J gene is TRBJ2-2, the V gene TRBV11-2; D uncertain. V was shortened by 5 bases and J by 1 base, with 8 bases between the two germline ends. The CDR3 consists of 14 residues. The V gene's germline CDR1 is SGHAT and CDR2 FQNNGV.

This chain uses TRBV19 with TRBJ1-5; D might be TRBD1 (6 bases). V lost 2 bases and J 4 bases, leaving 12 bases between the germline ends. Germline-derived CDR1 and CDR2 are LNHDA and SQIVND (reference sequence). There are 15 residues in the CDR3. As DNA, the CDR3 is TGTGCCAGTAGTATAAAGGACAGCCTAAATCAGCCCCAGCATTTT. This encodes CASSIKDSLNQPQHF.

This clone was observed a single time. V and J are TRBV14 and TRBJ2-3; maybe TRBD2 (7 bases). V lost 8 bases, J lost 2 bases, and 8 bases lay in between. CDR3 length: 12 amino acids. The germline V gene encodes CDR1 SGHDN and CDR2 FVKESK. CDR3 sequence: CASGGATDTQYF. CDR3 nucleotide sequence: TGTGCCAGCGGGGGGGCCACAGATACGCAGTATTTT.

Here the CDR3 DNA reads TGTGCCAGCAGTTCGGACAGGGCCTTCTATGGCTACACCTTC. This encodes CASSSDRAFYGYTF. The chain combines TRBV2 with TRBJ1-2, with TRBD1 identical over 8 bases. The germline gives CDR1 SNHLY, CDR2 FYNNEI. V dropped 5 bases and J dropped 4; count of bases not matched to a gene: 6. CDR3 length: 14 amino acids.

CDR3 DNA sequence: TGTGCCAGCAGCTTAGATATAGAGAACTATGGCTACACCTTC. This sequence encodes CASSLDIENYGYTF. The V call is TRBV7-9, the J call TRBJ1-2; D not resolved. The V gene lost 1 base and the J gene lost 2 bases, with 8 bases spanning the gap. The CDR3 extends over 14 amino acids. Germline lookup yields CDR1 SEHNR and CDR2 FQNEAQ (reference sequence).

The chain has TRBV7-2 and TRBJ2-7; 7 positions match TRBD2. Germline CDR1 is SGHTA and CDR2 is FQGNSA. The CDR3 consists of 15 residues. Trimming removed 4 bases from V and 0 bases from J; junction bases left unmatched: 6. The CDR3 DNA reads as TGTGCCAGCAGCTCCACTAGCGTAAACTCCTACGAGCAGTACTTC. Translated, it gives CASSSTSVNSYEQYF.

Concerning this clone itself: An end of the junction does not agree with germline; a read error may underlie this. The rearrangement links TRBV28 to TRBJ1-2, with 8 bases lining up with TRBD1. The CDR3 contains 15 residues. Germline CDR1 reads MDHEN; CDR2 reads SYDVKM. CDR3 nucleotides: TGTGCCAGCAGTTTCCCGACAGGGGCGAGCTATCGCTACACCTTC. Amino acids: CASSFPTGASYRYTF.

The V and J genes are TRBV5-1 and TRBJ2-2; TRBD2 matches at 7 bases. Trimming removed 4 bases from V and 1 base from J; junction bases left unmatched: 7. The CDR3 is 16 amino acids. From germline, CDR1 is SGHRS and CDR2 YFSETQ. CDR3 bases: TGCGCCAGCAGCCCGGGACTACCTCAGAACACCGGGGAGCTGTTTTTT. It yields the protein CASSPGLPQNTGELFF.

The chain joins TRBV6-5 to TRBJ2-2, with D possibly TRBD2 on 6 matching bases. The CDR3 contains 14 residues. CDR1 and CDR2 (germline): MNHEY, SVGAGI. V was shortened by 5 bases and J by 4 bases, with 11 bases between the two germline ends. This chain's CDR3 is CASSPRRGTGELFF. The CDR3, as DNA: TGTGCCAGCAGTCCTAGGAGGGGCACCGGGGAGCTGTTTTTT.